Sequencing of this T cell receptor beta chain was carried out in a study of graft-versus-host responses after intestinal transplantation. Background on the study: Recipients had transplants, and these were multivisceral, liver-intestinal, or isolated intestinal. Study-wide findings and caveats: Some GvH clones were seen earlier in gut or blood, suggesting intestinal origin.

Worth noting for this clone: Its antigen remains unidentified. The junction and the germline gene differ at one end; a read error may be behind it.

This CDR3 has 13 residues. Germline V gene sequence: CDR1 LGHNT, CDR2 FRNRAP. Generated by immunoSEQ multiplex PCR, the TCRdb table keeps only in-frame clones and is missing some. The sample yields under 85,000 clones, 90% seen once. This receptor was identified in a human donor who received an intestinal transplant. Sequencing used unstimulated CD8+ T cells sorted from spleen or lymph node cells, obtained before intestinal transplant. The chain couples TRBV12-5 to TRBJ2-1; 8 bases map to TRBD1. The DNA for the CDR3 is TGTGCTAGTGGTTTGACCCAGGACAGGGATTTTCTCTTC. Translation gives CASGLTQDRDFLF.